The sequence of this TCR beta chain was determined in a study of T cells in Graves' hyperthyroidism and ophthalmopathy. Study-wide context: Blood was drawn when the patient was first diagnosed and still untreated. Findings of the study overall: A model built on 13 V-J features separated ophthalmopathy from stable hyperthyroidism. A median about 6.2 months before onset, the model predicted ophthalmopathy.

RNA transcripts yielded amplified TCR beta CDR3 regions. The HTBI primer set was used in a first-round RT-PCR of the TCR CDR3. Via MiXCR, TCRdb re-called the multiplex PCR reads, giving one row per CDR3 protein. The sample includes about 360,000 distinct CDR3 sequences, 13% of them seen just once. In patients aged 18 to 65, hyperthyroidism was newly diagnosed, with duration under 2 months. To note about this clonotype: Its antigen remains unidentified.

The trim removed 6 bases at V and 7 bases at J, leaving 8 bases unmatched. The CDR3 loop spans 15 amino acids. The receptor's source is a woman aged 18-29 years with Graves' hyperthyroidism. The sequencing sample was made of blood. V gene TRBV12-3 or TRBV12-4 combines with J gene TRBJ2-2; 10 bases match TRBD1. CDR3 protein: CASRTGTGVNGELFF. The CDR3 DNA follows: TGTGCCAGCAGAACCGGGACAGGGGTTAACGGGGAGCTGTTTTTT.